This TCR beta chain was retrieved from a study of blood T cell repertoires in COVID-19 (dated by TCRdb to about 2020). Regarding the study in general: Collaborator samples came from the United States, Italy and Spain and covered acute and convalescent phases of COVID-19. The material from the prospective study consisted of cDNA or gDNA derived from T cells, B-cell-depleted T cells, or PBMCs. The dataset comprised deeply sampled blood TCRbeta repertoires from subjects exposed to, actively infected with, or recovered from COVID-19. The repertoires were made available in a free public database intended to serve as a resource for research on the immune response to SARS-CoV-2. The samples were drawn from the first 160 participants of the ongoing ImmuneRACE study and from 1,254 subjects provided by 6 global collaborators. Sample metadata almost always included a de-identified subject ID, COVID-19 status, age in years and sex. Where available, HLA class I and class II types were taken from metadata supplied by the sample provider and were not determined by assay-based typing. General conclusions and limits of the study: Clinical and demographic metadata were provided uncurated, with the amount varying by source and participant.

The CDR3 goes from the cysteine to the phenylalanine over 16 residues. The sequence is cut down to CDR3 DNA, 48 bases in frame from base 1. Here V drops 1 base and J drops 0 bases, and the junction holds 5 bases not matched to any gene. For CDR1 and CDR2, the germline V gene lists SGHAT and FQNNGV. Enrolling through a virtual design, the prospective study's participants ranged in age from roughly 18 to 95 years and lived across roughly 23 United States geographic areas. Cohort assignment in the prospective study relied on participant-reported clinical history from a screening survey and a study questionnaire. Recovered participants in ImmuneRACE Cohort 3 were defined by two consecutive negative NP/OP PCR tests, clearance by a healthcare professional, or resolution of symptoms. Mobile phlebotomists in the prospective study collected whole blood, serum and a nasopharyngeal or oropharyngeal swab from every participant. Prospective study participants could optionally give additional blood draws and questionnaires over an approximately 2-month period. Before DNA extraction, prospective study blood samples were shipped either frozen or at room temperature.

Of note for this clone: Its antigen is currently not known. The input lacks base qualities; no much larger clone sits a single base away.

TCRbeta CDR3 regions were amplified from genomic DNA using the immunoSEQ Assay, a bias-controlled multiplex PCR. The original pipeline was this. The number of nucleated cells in each sample was estimated from the amplification of reference gene primers within the assay. To quantify the absolute abundance of each unique TCRbeta CDR3 rearrangement, sequence reads were collapsed and filtered. For each sample, productive Simpson clonality was calculated as the square root of Simpson's diversity index across productive rearrangements. TCRdb stores this immuneACCESS table with in-frame sequences only. Part of the clones is absent; in the studies checked, under half of the shortfall reflects unresolved V genes, and no reason is known for the rest. The V and J calls and clone size come from that table; D and trimming were worked out from the DNA. The table for this sample lists over 120,000 clones; just under 85% of them were counted only once. The top ten clonotypes cover 9.2% of the sample.

The chain links TRBV11-2 with TRBJ1-2; 7 nucleotides in the junction match TRBD1. Specimen: PBMCs or T cells enriched from blood (not recorded which). The sequence came from a man aged 50 to 60 who had recovered from COVID-19. The DNA reads as follows: TGTGCCAGCAGCTTAGTTGGGACAGCTACTAACTATGGCTACACCTTC. This codes for CASSLVGTATNYGYTF.